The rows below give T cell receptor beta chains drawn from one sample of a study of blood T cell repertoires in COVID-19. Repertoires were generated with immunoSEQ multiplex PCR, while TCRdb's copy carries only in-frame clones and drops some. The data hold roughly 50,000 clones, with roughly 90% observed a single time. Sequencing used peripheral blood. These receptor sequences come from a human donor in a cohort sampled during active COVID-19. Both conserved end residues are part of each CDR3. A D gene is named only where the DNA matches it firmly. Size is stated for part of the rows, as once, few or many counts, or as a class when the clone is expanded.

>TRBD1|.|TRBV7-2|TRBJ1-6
CASSAGQGSSPLHF
TGTGCCAGCAGCGCCGGACAGGGATCTTCACCCCTCCACTTT
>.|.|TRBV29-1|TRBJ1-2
CSARGAGPYGYTF
TGCAGCGCCAGGGGAGCAGGGCCCTATGGCTACACCTTC
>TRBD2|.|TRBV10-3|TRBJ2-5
CAIRRGGGEETQYF
TGTGCCATCCGTCGGGGCGGGGGGGAAGAGACCCAGTACTTC
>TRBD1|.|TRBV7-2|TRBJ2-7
CASSLGGQGTYEQYF
TGTGCCAGCAGCTTAGGGGGACAGGGAACCTACGAGCAGTACTTC
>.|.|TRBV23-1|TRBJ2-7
CASSQEEPDHYEQYF
TGCGCCAGCAGTCAGGAGGAGCCGGATCACTACGAGCAGTACTTC
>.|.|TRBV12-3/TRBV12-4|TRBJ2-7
CASSFVGHEQYF
TGTGCCAGCAGTTTCGTTGGCCACGAGCAGTACTTC
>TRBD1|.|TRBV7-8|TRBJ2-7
CASSSTGTEDYEQYF
TGTGCCAGCAGCTCCACCGGGACAGAAGACTACGAGCAGTACTTC
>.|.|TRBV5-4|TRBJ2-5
CASSTHSETQYF
TGTGCCAGCAGCACGCACTCAGAGACCCAGTACTTC
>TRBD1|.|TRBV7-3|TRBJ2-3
CASSPIAGRDRGLSTDTQYF
TGTGCCAGCAGCCCCATAGCCGGCCGGGACAGGGGGCTGAGCACAGATACGCAGTATTTT
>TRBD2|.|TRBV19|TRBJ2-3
CASSSGGIRYSTDTQYF
TGTGCCAGTAGTAGCGGGGGTATTCGGTATAGCACAGATACGCAGTATTTT
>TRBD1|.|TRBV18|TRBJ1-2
CASSPPDRGHGYTF
TGTGCCAGCTCGCCACCCGACAGGGGTCATGGCTACACCTTC
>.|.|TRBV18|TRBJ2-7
CASSHRQDEQYF
TGTGCCAGCTCACACAGACAGGACGAGCAGTACTTC
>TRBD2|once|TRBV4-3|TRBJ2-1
CASSQEAGLVYNEQFF
TGCGCCAGCAGCCAGGAAGCGGGACTAGTATACAATGAGCAGTTCTTC
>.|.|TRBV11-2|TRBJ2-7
CASSSGFVKLYEQYF
TGTGCCAGCAGCTCAGGGTTCGTCAAGCTCTACGAGCAGTACTTC
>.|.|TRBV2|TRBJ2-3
CASSVGRPSGTQYF
TGTGCCAGCAGTGTGGGGCGACCGTCCGGTACGCAGTATTTT
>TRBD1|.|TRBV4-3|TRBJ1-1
CASSQVRTGIYGRKGNTEAFF
TGCGCCAGCAGCCAAGTCAGGACAGGGATCTACGGAAGAAAAGGGAACACTGAAGCTTTCTTT
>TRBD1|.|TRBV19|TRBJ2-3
CASSTGQGTDTQYF
TGTGCCAGTAGTACGGGACAGGGCACAGATACGCAGTATTTT
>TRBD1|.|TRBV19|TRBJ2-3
CASSRGQHTQYF
TGTGCCAGTAGTAGGGGACAGCATACGCAGTATTTT
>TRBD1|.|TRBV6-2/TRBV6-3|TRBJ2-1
CASSLPGQGDNEQFF
TGTGCCAGCAGTTTGCCGGGACAGGGAGACAATGAGCAGTTCTTC
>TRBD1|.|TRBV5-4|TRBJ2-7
CASSSRDRGSYEQYF
TGTGCCAGCAGCTCTCGGGACAGGGGGTCCTACGAGCAGTACTTC
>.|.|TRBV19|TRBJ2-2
CASMRMNTGELFF
TGTGCCAGTATGAGGATGAACACCGGGGAGCTGTTTTTT
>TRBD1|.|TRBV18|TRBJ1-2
CASSLLGQGEYGYTF
TGTGCCAGCTCATTGTTGGGACAGGGGGAATATGGCTACACCTTC
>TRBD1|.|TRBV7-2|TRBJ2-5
CASSLEGQKETQYF
TGTGCCAGCAGCTTAGAGGGACAGAAAGAGACCCAGTACTTC
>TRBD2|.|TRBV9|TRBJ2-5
CASSVGERGLWETQYF
TGTGCCAGCAGCGTAGGGGAGCGGGGGTTGTGGGAGACCCAGTACTTC
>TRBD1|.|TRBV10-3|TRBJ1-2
CAISETGGNGGYTF
TGTGCCATCAGTGAGACAGGGGGGAATGGTGGCTACACCTTC
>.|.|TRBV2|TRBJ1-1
CASSEVPLRNTEAFF
TGTGCCAGCAGTGAAGTGCCCCTTAGAAACACTGAAGCTTTCTTT
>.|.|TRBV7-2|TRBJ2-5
CASSLGGGGRQETQYF
TGTGCCAGCAGCCTAGGGGGCGGGGGGCGGCAAGAGACCCAGTACTTC
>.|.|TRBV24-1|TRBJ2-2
CATSQGGGVTGELFF
TGTGCCACCAGTCAAGGAGGGGGGGTAACCGGGGAGCTGTTTTTT
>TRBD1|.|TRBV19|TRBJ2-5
CASTKGSQGMETQYF
TGTGCCAGTACGAAAGGTTCACAGGGGATGGAGACCCAGTACTTC
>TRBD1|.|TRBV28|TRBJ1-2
CASEFGTGNYGYTF
TGTGCCAGCGAGTTTGGGACAGGGAACTATGGCTACACCTTC
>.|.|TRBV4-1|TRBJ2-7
CASSHPGTANSYEQYF
TGCGCCAGCAGCCACCCCGGCACAGCTAACTCCTACGAGCAGTACTTC